The sequence of this T cell receptor beta chain was determined in a study of T cell changes during pregnancy in multiple sclerosis. Measured with immunoSEQ multiplex PCR; TCRdb has only the in-frame clones, and not every one. The data contain over 35,000 clones, 92% of them singletons. The sequencing used CD8+ T cells from peripheral blood mononuclear cells, collected in the first trimester of pregnancy. The TCR was taken from a female donor with multiple sclerosis, enrolled in a pregnancy study.

CDR3 loop: CASSQGQGISTDTQYF. CDR3 in DNA: TGCGCCAGCAGCCAAGGACAGGGGATCTCCACAGATACGCAGTATTTT. This chain joins TRBV4-1 and TRBJ2-3; 8 positions agree with TRBD1. Per the germline V gene, CDR1 is MGHRA and CDR2 is YSYEKL. The CDR3 sequence is 16 residues long. The J segment lost 2 bases and the V segment lost 1 base, leaving 5 bases of the junction unmatched.